These 25 T cell receptor beta chains share one sample of origin, sequenced in a study of T cell responses to AZD1222 COVID-19 vaccine. Sequencing was performed with immunoSEQ multiplex PCR; in TCRdb, only in-frame clones are kept and a portion is missing. The table records about 150,000 clones, less than 95% of them present only once. Source: peripheral blood, taken on day 0 of AZD1222 vaccination. The receptor source for this set is an adult in good health.

The V call is TRBV4-1, the J call TRBJ1-1; the D is unclear. V was clipped by 0 bases and J by 3 bases, with 11 bases between them. This CDR3 contains 15 residues. From germline, CDR1 is MGHRA and CDR2 YSYEKL. In DNA, the CDR3 is TGCGCCAGCAGCCAAGATTCGCGCCGGGACACTGAAGCTTTCTTT. Translated, it gives CASSQDSRRDTEAFF.

This chain links TRBV7-6 with TRBJ1-1; D uncertain. This CDR3 spans 13 amino acids. V gave up 5 bases and J gave up 1 base, with 8 bases separating them. Germline V gene lookup returns CDR1 SGHVS and CDR2 FNYEAQ. The CDR3 DNA sequence: TGTGCCAGCAGCCCCAGACAGAACACTGAAGCTTTCTTT. This codes for CASSPRQNTEAFF. The whole variable domain, filled in from reference TRBV7-6 and TRBJ1-1, reads GAGVSQSPRYKVTKRGQDVALRCDPISGHVSLYWYRQALGQGPEFLTYFNYEAQQDKSGLPNDRFSAERPEGSISTLTIQRTEQRDSAMYRCASSPRQNTEAFFGQGTRLTVV.

The CDR3 protein is CASSPRLSGEKGVGSKNIQYF. As DNA, the CDR3 is TGTGCCAGCAGTCCGAGGCTTTCAGGGGAGAAAGGGGTGGGGAGCAAAAACATTCAGTACTTC. J is TRBJ2-4 and V is TRBV6-2 or TRBV6-3, with a tentative D call TRBD1 (6 bases). The V end lost 5 bases, the J end lost 3 bases, and 32 bases lay between the germline ends. The CDR3 has 21 residues. Germline V gene sequence: CDR1 MNHEY, CDR2 SVGEGT.

The V and J genes are TRBV28 and TRBJ1-2, with D hard to call. CDR1 and CDR2 from the germline V gene are MDHEN and SYDVKM. The CDR3 loop spans 15 amino acids. Trimming took 2 bases from V and 7 from J, leaving 17 bases between them. CDR3: CASSLTASLESGYTF. CDR3 DNA sequence: TGTGCCAGCAGTTTAACGGCCTCCCTCGAGAGTGGCTACACCTTC.

V and J are TRBV25-1 and TRBJ2-7; 12 bases match TRBD1. V trimming: 9 bases; J trimming: 1 base; junction bases outside the gene matches: 7. Looked up from germline, CDR1 is MGHDK and CDR2 is SYGVNS. The CDR3 covers 15 residues. CDR3 sequence (DNA): TGTGCCAGACCGGGACAGGGGGCTGATTCCTACGAGCAGTACTTC. The encoded protein is CARPGQGADSYEQYF.

This clone was detected only a few times. J is TRBJ2-3 and V is TRBV11-3, with 10 bases that match TRBD2. The germline V gene has CDR1 SGHNT and CDR2 YENEEA. This CDR3 is built from 18 residues. The V gene end was trimmed by 1 base and the J gene end by 0 bases; junction bases not matched to a gene: 7. The CDR3 here is CASSLGLAGPTSTDTQYF. The CDR3 DNA is TGTGCCAGCAGCTTAGGACTAGCGGGTCCGACTAGCACAGATACGCAGTATTTT.

V gene TRBV4-1 combines with J gene TRBJ2-1; D gene unclear. V lost 2 bases and J 5 bases, leaving 13 bases between the germline ends. The germline V gene has CDR1 MGHRA and CDR2 YSYEKL. The CDR3 runs to 15 residues. The CDR3 nucleotides are TGCGCCAGCAGCCAATCTTTAAGCCTAGACAATGAGCAGTTCTTC. Translation gives CASSQSLSLDNEQFF.

With regard to this clone: The junction departs from germline at one end; a sequencing error may be responsible. The V call is TRBV7-8, the J call TRBJ2-5, with 8 bases fitting TRBD2. Germline CDR1 and CDR2: SGHVS and FQNEAQ. CDR3 size: 13 residues. CDR3 nucleotides: TGTGCCAGCAGCTTAGGATTGCCTAGCGGGCCCCACTTC. Translation: CASSLGLPSGPHF.

This clone has only one observation. This chain links TRBV6-1 with TRBJ1-4, with TRBD1 identical over 9 bases. The J segment lost 5 bases and the V segment lost 3 bases, leaving 4 bases of the junction unmatched. Germline CDR1 is MNHNS and CDR2 is SASEGT. This CDR3 comprises 15 residues. The CDR3 sequence: CASSDRDRVNEKLFF. The DNA of the CDR3 is TGTGCCAGCAGTGACCGGGACAGGGTCAATGAAAAACTGTTTTTT.

The chain couples TRBV28 to TRBJ1-4, with D unclear. Trimming removed 5 bases at V and 8 bases at J, with 3 bases between. This CDR3 region has 10 residues. The germline CDR1 and CDR2 sequences are MDHEN and SYDVKM. CDR3 sequence: CASSREKLFF. The DNA of the CDR3 is TGTGCCAGCAGTCGGGAAAAACTGTTTTTT.

The CDR3 DNA follows: TGTGCCAGCAGCTCCGAACCAGGAAACACCATATATTTT. It translates to CASSSEPGNTIYF. V gene TRBV7-6 combines with J gene TRBJ1-3, with D hard to call. Germline V gives CDR1 SGHVS, CDR2 FNYEAQ. Trimming removed 4 bases from V and 4 bases from J, with 8 bases in between. The CDR3 contains 13 residues. The full variable domain, its missing parts supplied by reference TRBV7-6 and TRBJ1-3, is GAGVSQSPRYKVTKRGQDVALRCDPISGHVSLYWYRQALGQGPEFLTYFNYEAQQDKSGLPNDRFSAERPEGSISTLTIQRTEQRDSAMYRCASSSEPGNTIYFGEGSWLTVV.

The chain links TRBV6-1 to TRBJ1-2; TRBD1 aligns across 10 bases. This CDR3 is 16 amino acids long. Germline-derived CDR1 and CDR2 are MNHNS and SASEGT. The junction had 9 bases not matched to a gene; V was cut back by 4 bases and J by 4 bases. This CDR3 reads CASSGRRTGGGYGYTF. The CDR3 DNA reads TGTGCCAGCAGTGGACGCCGGACAGGGGGTGGCTATGGCTACACCTTC.

V is TRBV6-5 and J is TRBJ2-2; D call uncertain. The V gene's germline CDR1 is MNHEY and CDR2 SVGAGI. The CDR3 sequence is 12 residues long. The V and J ends lost 5 bases and 5 bases respectively, with 6 bases between them. The CDR3 sequence is CASSHLTGELFF. CDR3 nucleotides: TGTGCCAGCAGTCATTTAACCGGGGAGCTGTTTTTT.

The chain carries TRBV10-2 and TRBJ2-1, with TRBD2 as a possible D gene (5 bases). The germline CDR1 and CDR2 sequences are WSHSY and SAAADI. The CDR3 has 13 amino acids. V lost 10 bases and J lost 4, with 14 bases in between. CDR3 nucleotide sequence: TGCGCCACTCGACCGGACTGGTACAATGAGCAGTTCTTC. It yields the protein CATRPDWYNEQFF.

This clone was detected only once. The chain is built from TRBV28 and TRBJ1-1, with D unresolved. The germline gives CDR1 MDHEN, CDR2 SYDVKM. The CDR3 covers 12 residues. V was cut by 3 bases and J by 6 bases, with 8 bases left in between. The CDR3 here is CASSFGQSEAFF. CDR3 nucleotide sequence: TGTGCCAGCAGTTTTGGCCAGTCTGAAGCTTTCTTT.

This chain joins TRBV5-1 and TRBJ1-1, with TRBD1 matching over 9 bases. The length of the CDR3 is 15 residues. V lost 4 bases, J lost 4 bases, and 8 bases stayed unmatched. Germline V gene data show CDR1 as SGHRS and CDR2 as YFSETQ. The CDR3 sequence: CASSRSTGGPTEAFF. The CDR3, as DNA: TGCGCCAGCAGCCGATCAACAGGGGGCCCCACTGAAGCTTTCTTT.

The chain employs TRBV4-2 and TRBJ1-4; D unresolved. V was pared by 1 base and J by 0 bases, with 6 bases between. CDR3 size: 15 residues. Germline V gene data show CDR1 as LGHNA and CDR2 as YNFKEQ. The CDR3 DNA follows: TGTGCCAGCAGCCAAGGAGGGACAACTAATGAAAAACTGTTTTTT. The encoded protein is CASSQGGTTNEKLFF.

The rearrangement uses TRBV11-2 and TRBJ2-7; unclear D gene. The CDR3 has 13 residues. The V gene's germline CDR1 is SGHAT and CDR2 FQNNGV. Trimming shortened V by 0 bases and J by 2 bases, and 5 bases separated the two germline ends. The CDR3 DNA reads TGTGCCAGCAGCTTAGATCCCACCTACGAGCAGTACTTC. Translating it yields CASSLDPTYEQYF.

V gene TRBV24-1 combines with J gene TRBJ1-2, with D unresolved. The V gene lost 1 base and the J gene lost 3 bases, with 8 bases spanning the gap. Germline V gene data show CDR1 as KGHDR and CDR2 as SFDVKD. CDR3 length: 14 amino acids. Written as DNA, the CDR3 is TGTGCCACCAGTGATTTTCGAACAGACTATGGCTACACCTTC. Translated: CATSDFRTDYGYTF.

The genes are TRBV6-6 and TRBJ1-1, with TRBD1 identical over 8 bases. The trim removed 2 bases at V and 4 bases at J, leaving 6 bases unmatched. The germline V gene has CDR1 MNHNY and CDR2 SVGAGI (reference sequence). The CDR3 contains 15 residues. The CDR3 nucleotides read TGTGCCAGCAGTTACCGACAGGGGATAATCACTGAAGCTTTCTTT. Its translation: CASSYRQGIITEAFF.

The chain couples TRBV7-9 to TRBJ1-4; 9 bases match TRBD1. Germline CDR1 and CDR2: SEHNR and FQNEAQ (reference sequence). V lost 8 bases and J lost 7; bases outside the gene matches: 14. The CDR3 consists of 16 residues. The CDR3 region has the DNA TGTGCCAGCTTACCGGGACAGGGCCTCGCCGGTGAAAAACTGTTTTTT. This codes for CASLPGQGLAGEKLFF.

This sequence joins TRBV5-4 and TRBJ2-5; TRBD1 aligns across 7 bases. V shed 0 bases, J shed 4 bases, and the junction held 3 bases outside the gene matches. Germline V gene lookup returns CDR1 SGHNT and CDR2 YYREEE (reference sequence). The CDR3 extends over 14 amino acids. In nucleotides, the CDR3 is TGTGCCAGCAGCTTGGCGGACAGGCCAGAGACCCAGTACTTC. It translates to CASSLADRPETQYF.

The chain is built from TRBV19 and TRBJ1-1, with a tentative D call TRBD1 (5 bases). This CDR3 contains 17 residues. Trimming pared 1 base from V and 0 bases from J, leaving 15 bases between. Germline loops: CDR1 LNHDA, CDR2 SQIVND (reference sequence). The CDR3 loop is CASSIAYSRGMNTEAFF. CDR3 sequence (DNA): TGTGCCAGTAGTATAGCGTATTCTAGGGGTATGAACACTGAAGCTTTCTTT.

The rearrangement uses TRBV19 and TRBJ1-3, with D maybe TRBD1 (5 bases). Germline assignment: CDR1 LNHDA and CDR2 SQIVND (reference sequence). CDR3 length: 13 amino acids. Trimming pared 9 bases from V and 2 bases from J, leaving 11 bases between. CDR3 protein: CASRQGPGNTIYF. DNA of the CDR3: TGTGCCAGCCGTCAGGGACCTGGAAACACCATATATTTT.

V gene TRBV27 combines with J gene TRBJ2-1, with D possibly matching TRBD2 (7 bases). Trimming took off 3 bases at V and 1 base at J, with 13 bases between the two ends. The CDR3 is made up of 16 amino acids. CDR1 and CDR2 from the germline V gene are MNHEY and SMNVEV (reference sequence). CDR3 nucleotides: TGTGCCAGCAGTTTGTTAGGGGGGGGTTCCTACAATGAGCAGTTCTTC. Protein sequence: CASSLLGGGSYNEQFF.